The clone carrying this TCR beta chain was picked up many times. The data belong to a study of early T cells in non-severe SARS-CoV-2 infection. Overall study context: Chains from this unsorted whole-blood bulk RNA could not be paired.

TCRdb re-derived calls from the 5' RACE reads in MiXCR, one entry per CDR3 protein. In the table there are some 77,000 distinct CDR3 sequences, more than 7.5% of which are singletons. With 7 bases clipped from V and 10 bases from J, the junction kept 7 bases outside the gene matches. The CDR3 covers 13 residues. Per the germline V gene, CDR1 is MNHEY and CDR2 is SMNVEV (reference sequence). The sequence came from an adult who was a healthcare worker with PCR-confirmed SARS-CoV-2 infection or an uninfected control (not recorded which). Sequenced material: whole blood. This chain joins TRBV27 and TRBJ2-2; 9 nucleotides match TRBD1. CDR3 in DNA: TGTGCCAGCAAGAGACAGGGGGTGGAGGAGCTGTTTTTT. This gives the protein CASKRQGVEELFF.